This section outlines one T cell receptor (beta chain) sequence together with its context. This sample stems from a study of blood T cells in healthy people across ages. Using a J-beta primer mix together with a sample-barcoded 5' primer, a second PCR was run for roughly 6 to 11 cycles. TCRdb reanalysed the 5' RACE reads using MiXCR and keeps one entry per CDR3 protein. The profile shows around 750,000 distinct CDR3 sequences, about 55% of them singletons. With 4 bases removed from V and 8 bases from J, the gap between germline ends came to 21 bases. This CDR3 region has 15 residues. Germline V gene lookup returns CDR1 SQVTM and CDR2 ANQGSEA.

The TCR sequence derives from an elderly man in good health. The rearrangement joins TRBV29-1 to TRBJ2-1; perhaps TRBD2 as D (7 bases). Sequencing used blood. CDR3 loop: CSVGGVGGGGDEQFF. As DNA, the CDR3 is TGCAGCGTTGGGGGTGTAGGGGGGGGTGGCGATGAGCAGTTCTTC.